These 30 T cell receptor beta chains originate from one sample sequenced in a study of OX40 agonist ivuxolimab in advanced cancers. Using immunoSEQ multiplex PCR, the repertoire was profiled, and TCRdb retains in-frame clones only, with some absent. Of more than 55,000 clones detected, roughly 90% appear once; the ten largest clones hold about 1%. Sequencing used CD4+ or CD8+ T cells sorted from blood, obtained in a trial of the OX40 agonist ivuxolimab. Receptors were obtained from an adult with an advanced solid tumor such as melanoma, head and neck, liver or kidney cancer.

The rearrangement links TRBV7-6 to TRBJ1-4; D is unclear. Deletions cut 5 bases from V and 0 bases from J, with 7 bases between. Germline CDR1 SGHVS, CDR2 FNYEAQ. The CDR3 spans 14 residues. CDR3 sequence (DNA): TGTGCCAGCAGCCAGTTCTCAACTAATGAAAAACTGTTTTTT. Encoded protein: CASSQFSTNEKLFF.

The rearrangement uses TRBV14 and TRBJ2-2, with D perhaps matching TRBD2 (5 bases). V dropped 1 base and J dropped 3 bases, with 6 bases sitting between them. Germline V gives CDR1 SGHDN, CDR2 FVKESK. This CDR3 has 14 residues. The CDR3: CASSQGRYTGELFF. CDR3 nucleotides: TGTGCCAGCAGCCAAGGGAGGTACACCGGGGAGCTGTTTTTT.

The gene calls are TRBV7-8 and TRBJ2-5, with no clear D. CDR1 and CDR2 from the germline V gene are SGHVS and FQNEAQ. There are 14 residues in the CDR3. V gave up 2 bases and J gave up 1 base, with 8 bases separating them. The CDR3 protein is CASSLTRSQETQYF. The CDR3 coding sequence is TGTGCCAGCAGCTTAACCCGCAGCCAAGAGACCCAGTACTTC.

The chain couples TRBV5-4 to TRBJ2-1; 9 bases fit TRBD1. The J segment lost 6 bases and the V segment lost 0 bases, leaving 4 bases of the junction unmatched. Germline V gene lookup returns CDR1 SGHNT and CDR2 YYREEE (reference sequence). The length of the CDR3 is 15 residues. CDR3 in DNA: TGTGCCAGCAGCTTGGTGGGACAGGGAAGCAATGAGCAGTTCTTC. Translating it yields CASSLVGQGSNEQFF.

The chain is built from TRBV30 and TRBJ1-4; D may be TRBD1 (5 bases). Per the germline V gene, CDR1 is GTSNPN and CDR2 is SVGIG (reference sequence). The V end was cut by 5 bases, the J end by 3 bases, with 13 bases between. This CDR3 has 14 residues. This CDR3 reads CAWSEGLSNEKLFF. In DNA form, the CDR3 reads TGTGCCTGGTCCGAGGGGTTGTCTAATGAAAAACTGTTTTTT.

The V call is TRBV2, the J call TRBJ1-5; D ambiguous. V dropped 1 base and J dropped 4 bases, with 11 bases sitting between them. CDR1 and CDR2 from the germline V gene are SNHLY and FYNNEI. The CDR3 covers 15 residues. The CDR3 bases are TGTGCCAGCAGTGAAGAAGTAGGGTCAAATCAGCCCCAGCATTTT. Protein product: CASSEEVGSNQPQHF.

The genes are TRBV29-1 and TRBJ1-2; D possibly corresponds to TRBD1 (5 bases). CDR3 length equals 12 residues. The V gene lost 6 bases and the J gene lost 5 bases, with 13 bases spanning the gap. Germline V gene sequence: CDR1 SQVTM, CDR2 ANQGSEA. The CDR3 loop is CSVEGMGYGYTF. CDR3 sequence (DNA): TGCAGCGTCGAGGGGATGGGGTATGGCTACACCTTC.

The sample holds one count of this clone. The J gene is TRBJ2-5, the V gene TRBV7-9, with a tentative D call TRBD1 (6 bases). The J call could be wrong; TRBJ2-7 is a better fit for the DNA end. This CDR3 comprises 14 residues. Per germline, CDR1 SEHNR and CDR2 FQNEAQ (reference sequence). The CDR3 nucleotides read TGTGCCAGCAGCCCATTAACAGGGTACTACGAGCAGTACTTC. The encoded protein is CASSPLTGYYEQYF.

This clone has only a few counts. The gene calls are TRBV5-1 and TRBJ2-5, with 13 bases lining up with TRBD2. J gave up 3 bases and V 4 bases, and 3 bases lay outside the gene matches. This CDR3 is 15 amino acids long. Looked up from germline, CDR1 is SGHRS and CDR2 is YFSETQ. Here the CDR3 DNA reads TGCGCCAGCAGCACTAGCGGGAGGGAAGAAGAGACCCAGTACTTC. Translating it yields CASSTSGREEETQYF.

This clone has just a few counts. The chain employs TRBV4-2 and TRBJ1-3; D is unresolved. Germline CDR1 is LGHNA and CDR2 is YNFKEQ. The CDR3 has 14 amino acids. Trimming pared 8 bases from V and 0 bases from J, leaving 11 bases between. CDR3 residues: CASSGLISGNTIYF. CDR3 DNA sequence: TGTGCCAGCTCCGGGTTAATCTCTGGAAACACCATATATTTT.

DNA of the CDR3: TGTGCCAGCAGCCCCAGGGGCACAGGGAATGAAAAACTGTTTTTT. This sequence encodes CASSPRGTGNEKLFF. The rearrangement uses TRBV4-2 and TRBJ1-4, with a possible D match to TRBD1 (6 bases). The germline V and J ends were trimmed by 4 bases and 5 bases, with 14 bases remaining between them. The germline CDR1 and CDR2 sequences are LGHNA and YNFKEQ. CDR3 size: 15 residues.

Turning to this clone: The identical CDR3 is also encoded by other nucleotide sequences in the sample. The chain links TRBV5-1 to TRBJ1-3, with TRBD1 matching 9 bases. CDR1 SGHRS and CDR2 YFSETQ come from the germline V gene. The V and J ends lost 0 bases and 1 base, in that order; junction bases with no gene match: 2. The CDR3 runs 16 residues. Here the CDR3 DNA reads TGCGCCAGCAGCTTGGGAGGGACAGGGTCTGGAAACACCATATATTTT. This codes for CASSLGGTGSGNTIYF. The full variable domain, with the rest looked up from reference TRBV5-1 and TRBJ1-3, is KAGVTQTPRYLIKTRGQQVTLSCSPISGHRSVSWYQQTPGQGLQFLFEYFSETQRNKGNFPGRFSGRQFSNSRSEMNVSTLELGDSALYLCASSLGGTGSGNTIYFGEGSWLTVV.

The CDR3: CASSLTRTSGNPYEQYF. In nucleotides, the CDR3 is TGCGCCAGCAGCTTGACCCGGACTAGCGGGAATCCATACGAGCAGTACTTC. The rearrangement links TRBV5-1 to TRBJ2-7; the match to TRBD2 covers 12 bases. With 1 base clipped from V and 4 bases from J, the junction kept 9 bases outside the gene matches. Germline CDR1 is SGHRS and CDR2 is YFSETQ. This CDR3 spans 17 amino acids.

The gene calls are TRBV6-5 and TRBJ2-2; 7 bases map to TRBD1. Trimming cost V 8 bases and J 11 bases; bases outside gene matches: 11. Germline V lookup: CDR1 MNHEY, CDR2 SVGAGI. There are 13 residues in the CDR3. DNA of the CDR3: TGTGCCAGCTCCACCATTCACAGGGGAGAGCTGTTTTTT. Translated, it gives CASSTIHRGELFF.

The chain links TRBV29-1 to TRBJ2-7, with 10 nucleotides matching TRBD1. Germline-derived CDR1 and CDR2 are SQVTM and ANQGSEA. V lost 4 bases, J lost 3 bases, and 3 bases stayed unmatched. This CDR3 spans 13 amino acids. CDR3 sequence: CSVVGQGFYEQYF. The CDR3 nucleotides read TGCAGCGTTGTGGGACAGGGGTTCTACGAGCAGTACTTC.

This clone was seen once. The chain employs TRBV30 and TRBJ1-1, with 9 positions matching TRBD1. The CDR3 runs to 14 residues. CDR1 is GTSNPN and CDR2 is SVGIG in the germline V gene (reference sequence). J was trimmed by 1 base and V by 3 bases; bases with no gene match: 3. CDR3 in DNA: TGTGCCTGGAGATTGGGACAGGGGAACACTGAAGCTTTCTTT. Residues: CAWRLGQGNTEAFF. Filled out from reference TRBV30 and TRBJ1-1, the complete variable domain reads SQTIHQWPATLVQPVGSPLSLECTVEGTSNPNLYWYRQAAGRGLQLLFYSVGIGQISSEVPQNLSASRPQDRQFILSSKKLLLSDSGFYLCAWRLGQGNTEAFFGQGTRLTVV.

This chain links TRBV5-8 with TRBJ2-5, with D possibly called TRBD1 or TRBD2 (5 bases each). V was shortened by 4 bases and J by 1 base, with 17 bases between the two germline ends. The CDR3 runs to 16 residues. Germline values: CDR1 SGHTS, CDR2 YDEGEE. The CDR3 is CASSVTGTEVQETQYF. The CDR3 bases are TGTGCCAGCAGCGTAACCGGGACGGAGGTCCAAGAGACCCAGTACTTC.

This chain links TRBV5-1 with TRBJ2-1; no clear D. Trimming shortened V by 0 bases and J by 0 bases, and 4 bases separated the two germline ends. Germline V gene lookup returns CDR1 SGHRS and CDR2 YFSETQ. The length of the CDR3 is 14 residues. As DNA, the CDR3 is TGCGCCAGCAGCTTGGCGGGCTCCTACAATGAGCAGTTCTTC. This encodes CASSLAGSYNEQFF.

The chain employs TRBV5-4 and TRBJ2-1, with no clear D. This CDR3 has 16 amino acids. CDR1 and CDR2 (germline): SGHNT, YYREEE (reference sequence). V was clipped by 3 bases and J by 0 bases, with 13 bases between them. CDR3 nucleotide sequence: TGTGCCAGCAGCTCTCGCGTGGGAAGCTCCTACAATGAGCAGTTCTTC. It yields the protein CASSSRVGSSYNEQFF.

A single count supports this clone. This rearrangement joins TRBV6-6 to TRBJ1-3, with D uncertain. This CDR3 has 15 residues. The germline V gene has CDR1 MNHNY and CDR2 SVGAGI (reference sequence). The V end was cut by 5 bases, the J end by 0 bases, with 11 bases between. CDR3 bases: TGTGCCAGCAGTGTTAATCTCGCCTCTGGAAACACCATATATTTT. This codes for CASSVNLASGNTIYF.

This chain uses TRBV28 with TRBJ2-3, with D perhaps matching TRBD1 or TRBD2 (5 bases each). V lost 7 bases and J lost 6, with 17 bases in between. CDR1 and CDR2 from the germline V gene are MDHEN and SYDVKM. The CDR3 totals 14 residues. CDR3 residues: CASNGAGSLDTQYF. The CDR3 DNA reads as TGTGCCAGCAACGGGGCAGGCTCCCTGGATACGCAGTATTTT. Based on the CDR3 plus reference TRBV28 and TRBJ2-3, the full variable domain is DVKVTQSSRYLVKRTGEKVFLECVQDMDHENMFWYRQDPGLGLRLIYFSYDVKMKEKGDIPEGYSVSREKKERFSLILESASTNQTSMYLCASNGAGSLDTQYFGPGTRLTVL.

V and J are TRBV11-3 and TRBJ1-1; D is unclear. The germline gives CDR1 SGHNT, CDR2 YENEEA. The CDR3 spans 13 residues. Between the trimmed V and J ends, which lost 3 bases and 1 base, there was a span of 6 bases. In DNA, the CDR3 is TGTGCCAGCAGCTTTGAACCGAACACTGAAGCTTTCTTT. Amino acids: CASSFEPNTEAFF.

The V gene is TRBV5-1, the J gene TRBJ2-1; 10 nucleotides align to TRBD2. Germline-derived CDR1 and CDR2 are SGHRS and YFSETQ. The junction had 4 bases not matched to a gene; V was cut back by 1 base and J by 9 bases. CDR3 length: 14 amino acids. CDR3 sequence (DNA): TGCGCCAGCAGCTTGTATCTAGCGGGAGTTGAGCAGTTCTTC. It specifies CASSLYLAGVEQFF. Using reference TRBV5-1 and TRBJ2-1 for the parts outside the CDR3, the full variable domain is KAGVTQTPRYLIKTRGQQVTLSCSPISGHRSVSWYQQTPGQGLQFLFEYFSETQRNKGNFPGRFSGRQFSNSRSEMNVSTLELGDSALYLCASSLYLAGVEQFFGPGTRLTVL.

Here the CDR3 reads CASRYGTNEKLFF. For the CDR3, the DNA is TGTGCCAGCCGATATGGAACTAATGAAAAACTGTTTTTT. The chain joins TRBV2 to TRBJ1-4; no firm D call. Germline CDR1 SNHLY, CDR2 FYNNEI. Trimming took 8 bases from V and 1 from J, leaving 8 bases between them. The length of the CDR3 is 13 residues.

This clone has more than one count but fewer than ten. The J gene is TRBJ2-5, the V gene TRBV4-2; D is uncertain. The CDR3 contains 15 residues. Germline values: CDR1 LGHNA, CDR2 YNFKEQ. V was trimmed by 1 base and J by 5 bases, leaving 14 bases between them. CDR3 sequence reads: CASSQAVAVMETQYF. In nucleotides, the CDR3 is TGTGCCAGCAGCCAAGCGGTTGCGGTCATGGAGACCCAGTACTTC.

V gene TRBV6-1 combines with J gene TRBJ2-7, with 7 bases lining up with TRBD1. The V and J ends lost 6 bases and 2 bases, in that order; junction bases with no gene match: 10. The CDR3 runs 15 residues. Germline lookup yields CDR1 MNHNS and CDR2 SASEGT. The chain's CDR3 is CASRIAGTETYEQYF. The DNA for the CDR3 is TGTGCCAGCAGAATTGCCGGGACAGAAACCTACGAGCAGTACTTC.

This sequence joins TRBV5-6 and TRBJ2-6; D remains ambiguous. The length of the CDR3 is 17 residues. V was trimmed by 6 bases and J by 0 bases, leaving 16 bases between them. Germline V gives CDR1 SGHDT, CDR2 YYEEEE. The CDR3 sequence: CASTGTGRNSGANVLTF. The DNA of the CDR3 is TGTGCCAGCACCGGAACCGGACGGAACTCTGGGGCCAACGTCCTGACTTTC.

This clone was observed once. V gene TRBV11-3 combines with J gene TRBJ1-1, with D unresolved. From germline, CDR1 is SGHNT and CDR2 YENEEA. The CDR3 contains 12 residues. The V and J ends lost 7 bases and 2 bases respectively, with 8 bases between them. In DNA, the CDR3 is TGTGCCAGCACCTCCGGAAACACTGAAGCTTTCTTT. It codes for CASTSGNTEAFF. Looking up the rest from reference TRBV11-3 and TRBJ1-1 gives the full variable domain: EAGVVQSPRYKIIEKKQPVAFWCNPISGHNTLYWYLQNLGQGPELLIRYENEEAVDDSQLPKDRFSAERLKGVDSTLKIQPAELGDSAVYLCASTSGNTEAFFGQGTRLTVV.

The chain couples TRBV30 to TRBJ2-2; 12 bases align to TRBD2. CDR3 length equals 17 residues. Germline lookup yields CDR1 GTSNPN and CDR2 SVGIG (reference sequence). The J segment lost 4 bases and the V segment lost 0 bases, leaving 6 bases of the junction unmatched. This chain's CDR3 is CAWSVASGRGGTGELFF. The CDR3 coding sequence is TGTGCCTGGAGTGTAGCTAGCGGGAGGGGAGGCACCGGGGAGCTGTTTTTT.

The CDR3 DNA reads TGTGCCAGCAGCGTAGGTGATAGCGGAGGGGTTCAAGAGACCCAGTACTTC. Amino acids: CASSVGDSGGVQETQYF. V and J are TRBV9 and TRBJ2-5; TRBD2 is a possible D gene (6 bases). V was cut by 0 bases and J by 2 bases, with 17 bases left in between. Germline CDR1 SGDLS, CDR2 YYNGEE. The CDR3 runs 17 residues.